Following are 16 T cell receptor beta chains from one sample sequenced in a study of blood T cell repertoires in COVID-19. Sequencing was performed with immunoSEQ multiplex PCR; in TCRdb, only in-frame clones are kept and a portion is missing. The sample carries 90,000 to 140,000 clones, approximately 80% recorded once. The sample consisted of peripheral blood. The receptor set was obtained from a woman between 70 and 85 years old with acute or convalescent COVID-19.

The CDR3 is CASSQVQGATSGNTIYF. Written as DNA, the CDR3 is TGCGCCAGCAGCCAAGTACAGGGGGCTACCTCTGGAAACACCATATATTTT. The chain joins TRBV4-1 to TRBJ1-3, with TRBD1 identical over 9 bases. From germline, CDR1 is MGHRA and CDR2 YSYEKL. The CDR3 extends over 17 amino acids. After removal of 1 base from V and 0 bases from J, the junction contained 4 bases not matched to a gene.

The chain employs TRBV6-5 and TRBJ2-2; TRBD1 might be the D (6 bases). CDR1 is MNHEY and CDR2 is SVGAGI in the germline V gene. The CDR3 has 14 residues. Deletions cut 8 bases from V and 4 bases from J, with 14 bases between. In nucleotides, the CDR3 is TGTGCCAGCGGTACTACAGGGAGCACCGGGGAGCTGTTTTTT. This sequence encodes CASGTTGSTGELFF.

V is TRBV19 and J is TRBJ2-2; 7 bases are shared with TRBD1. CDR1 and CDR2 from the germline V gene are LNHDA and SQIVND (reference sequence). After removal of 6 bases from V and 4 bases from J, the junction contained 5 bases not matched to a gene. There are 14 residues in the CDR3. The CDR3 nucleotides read TGTGCCAGTAGGCCCGGGACAGTCACCGGGGAGCTGTTTTTT. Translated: CASRPGTVTGELFF.

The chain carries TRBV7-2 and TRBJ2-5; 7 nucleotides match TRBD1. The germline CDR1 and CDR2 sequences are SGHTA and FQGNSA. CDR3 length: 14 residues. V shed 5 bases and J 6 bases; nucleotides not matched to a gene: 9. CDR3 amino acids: CASSADRDRKTQYF. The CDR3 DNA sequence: TGTGCCAGCAGCGCCGACCGGGACAGAAAGACCCAGTACTTC.

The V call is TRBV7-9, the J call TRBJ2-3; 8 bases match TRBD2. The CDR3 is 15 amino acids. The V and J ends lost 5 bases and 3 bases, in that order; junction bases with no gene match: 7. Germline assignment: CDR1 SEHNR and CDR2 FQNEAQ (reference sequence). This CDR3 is CASSPLGGGTDTQYF. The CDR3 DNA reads TGTGCCAGCAGCCCCCTCGGGGGGGGGACAGATACGCAGTATTTT.

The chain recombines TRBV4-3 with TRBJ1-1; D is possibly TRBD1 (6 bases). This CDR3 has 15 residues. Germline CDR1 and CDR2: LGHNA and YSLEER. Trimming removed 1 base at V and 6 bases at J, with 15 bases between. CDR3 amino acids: CASSQVGRGHAEAFF. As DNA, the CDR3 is TGCGCCAGCAGCCAAGTGGGGAGGGGACACGCTGAAGCTTTCTTT.

Here the CDR3 DNA reads TGTGCCAGCAGTGACTCGGGAGTTACTAATGAAAAACTGTTTTTT. Residues: CASSDSGVTNEKLFF. The chain couples TRBV6-4 to TRBJ1-4; D uncertain. From germline, CDR1 is MRHNA and CDR2 SNTAGT. The V end was cut by 0 bases, the J end by 2 bases, with 7 bases between. This CDR3 region has 15 residues.

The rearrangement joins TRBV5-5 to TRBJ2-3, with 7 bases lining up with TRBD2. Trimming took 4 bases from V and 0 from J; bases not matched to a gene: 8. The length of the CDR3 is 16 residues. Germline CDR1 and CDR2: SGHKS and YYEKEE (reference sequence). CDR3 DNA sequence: TGTGCCAGCAGCCGGAGGGGAGGGTACAGCACAGATACGCAGTATTTT. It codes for CASSRRGGYSTDTQYF.

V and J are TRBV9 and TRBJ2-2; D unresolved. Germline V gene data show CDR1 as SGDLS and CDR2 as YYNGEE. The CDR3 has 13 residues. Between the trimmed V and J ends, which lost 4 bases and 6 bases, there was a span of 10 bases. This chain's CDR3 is CASSRSRPGELFF. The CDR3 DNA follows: TGTGCCAGCAGCCGTAGTCGCCCCGGGGAGCTGTTTTTT.

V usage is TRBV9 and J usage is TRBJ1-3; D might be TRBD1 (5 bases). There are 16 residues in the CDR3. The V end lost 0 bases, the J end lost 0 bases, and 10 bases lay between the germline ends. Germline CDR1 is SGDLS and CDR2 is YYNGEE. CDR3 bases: TGTGCCAGCAGCGTAGAGACAGTGCCCTCTGGAAACACCATATATTTT. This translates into CASSVETVPSGNTIYF.

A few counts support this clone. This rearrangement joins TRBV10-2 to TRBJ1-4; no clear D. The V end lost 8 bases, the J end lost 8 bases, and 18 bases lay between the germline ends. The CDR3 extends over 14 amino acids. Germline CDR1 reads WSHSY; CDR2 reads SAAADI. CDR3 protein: CASAPSYPYEKLFF. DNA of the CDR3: TGCGCCAGCGCTCCCTCCTATCCTTACGAAAAACTGTTTTTT.

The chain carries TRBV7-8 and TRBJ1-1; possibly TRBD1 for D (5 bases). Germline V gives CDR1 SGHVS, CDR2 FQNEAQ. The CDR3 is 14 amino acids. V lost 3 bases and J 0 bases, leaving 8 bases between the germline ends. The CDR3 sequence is CASSLRQMNTEAFF. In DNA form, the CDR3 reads TGTGCCAGCAGCTTGAGACAGATGAACACTGAAGCTTTCTTT.

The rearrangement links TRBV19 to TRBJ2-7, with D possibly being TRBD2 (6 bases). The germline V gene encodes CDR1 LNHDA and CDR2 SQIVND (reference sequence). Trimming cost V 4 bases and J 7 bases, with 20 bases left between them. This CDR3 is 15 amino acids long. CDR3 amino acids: CASSRAGTGYVEQYF. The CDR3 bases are TGTGCCAGTAGTAGGGCGGGGACGGGGTACGTGGAGCAGTACTTC.

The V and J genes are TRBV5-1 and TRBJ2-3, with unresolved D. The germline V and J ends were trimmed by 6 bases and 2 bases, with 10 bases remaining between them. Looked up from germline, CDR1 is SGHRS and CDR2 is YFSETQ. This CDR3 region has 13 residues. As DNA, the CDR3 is TGCGCCAGCACAACTCGACTCACAGATACGCAGTATTTT. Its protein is CASTTRLTDTQYF. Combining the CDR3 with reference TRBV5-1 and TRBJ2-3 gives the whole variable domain KAGVTQTPRYLIKTRGQQVTLSCSPISGHRSVSWYQQTPGQGLQFLFEYFSETQRNKGNFPGRFSGRQFSNSRSEMNVSTLELGDSALYLCASTTRLTDTQYFGPGTRLTVL.

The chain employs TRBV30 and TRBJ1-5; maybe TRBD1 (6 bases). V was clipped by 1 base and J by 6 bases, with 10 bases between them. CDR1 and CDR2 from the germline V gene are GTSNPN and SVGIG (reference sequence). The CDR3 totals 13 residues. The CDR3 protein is CAWSAQGIQPQHF. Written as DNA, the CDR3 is TGTGCCTGGAGTGCCCAGGGGATTCAGCCCCAGCATTTT.

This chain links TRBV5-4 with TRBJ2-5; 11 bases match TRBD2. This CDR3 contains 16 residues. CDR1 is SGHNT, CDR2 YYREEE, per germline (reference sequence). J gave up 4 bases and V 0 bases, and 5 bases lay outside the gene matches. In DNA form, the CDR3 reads TGTGCCAGCAGCTTGGGTAGCGGGGGGGCACGAGAGACCCAGTACTTC. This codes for CASSLGSGGARETQYF.